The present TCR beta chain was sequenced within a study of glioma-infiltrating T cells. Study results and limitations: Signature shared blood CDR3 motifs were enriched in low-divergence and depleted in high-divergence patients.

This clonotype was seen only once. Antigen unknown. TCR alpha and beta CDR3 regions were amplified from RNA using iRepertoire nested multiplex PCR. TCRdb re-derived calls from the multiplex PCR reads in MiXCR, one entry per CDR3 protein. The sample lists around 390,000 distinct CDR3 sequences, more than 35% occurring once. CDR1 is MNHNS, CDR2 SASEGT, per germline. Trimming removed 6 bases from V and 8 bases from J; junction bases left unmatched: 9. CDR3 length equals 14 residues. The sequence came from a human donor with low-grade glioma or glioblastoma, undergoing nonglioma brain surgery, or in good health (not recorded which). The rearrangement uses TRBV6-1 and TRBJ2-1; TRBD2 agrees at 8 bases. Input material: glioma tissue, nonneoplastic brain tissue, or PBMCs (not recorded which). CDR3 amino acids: CASSGAGGRDEQFF. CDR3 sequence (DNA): TGTGCCAGCAGCGGCGCGGGAGGTCGTGATGAGCAGTTCTTC.